A single sample gave rise to the 8 T cell receptor beta chains below, sequenced in a study of T cell repertoires in ileal Crohn's disease. The method was immunoSEQ multiplex PCR; TCRdb's version includes in-frame clones alone and lacks a portion of them. The sample lists about 14,000 clones; 78% were seen once. Sample: ileal tissue. The receptor set was obtained from an adult with Crohn's disease.

The J gene is TRBJ2-7, the V gene TRBV15; D ambiguous. Germline values: CDR1 LNHNV, CDR2 YYDKDF (reference sequence). V gave up 2 bases and J gave up 6 bases, with 11 bases separating them. The CDR3 extends over 13 amino acids. CDR3 sequence reads: CATSRRNQREQYF. The CDR3 nucleotides read TGTGCCACCAGCAGACGTAACCAGCGCGAGCAGTACTTC.

The chain carries TRBV7-9 and TRBJ2-5; perhaps TRBD2 as D (5 bases). Germline loops: CDR1 SEHNR, CDR2 FQNEAQ (reference sequence). The CDR3 contains 15 residues. The ends were cut back, 1 base at V and 2 bases at J, with 11 bases in the middle. In nucleotides, the CDR3 is TGTGCCAGCAGCTTAGGTATTGGGGAGCAAGAGACCCAGTACTTC. The encoded protein is CASSLGIGEQETQYF.

V is TRBV19 and J is TRBJ1-2; D may be TRBD1 (6 bases). The V and J ends lost 6 bases and 8 bases respectively, with 19 bases between them. Germline V gene lookup returns CDR1 LNHDA and CDR2 SQIVND (reference sequence). CDR3 length: 14 amino acids. CDR3 in DNA: TGTGCCAGTAGATATAGGGCAGGGGCGAGCGGCTACACCTTC. Amino acids: CASRYRAGASGYTF.

The chain joins TRBV2 to TRBJ2-1, with a tentative D call TRBD2 (5 bases). CDR1 is SNHLY and CDR2 is FYNNEI in the germline V gene. Trimming pared 7 bases from V and 10 bases from J, leaving 11 bases between. The CDR3 runs to 11 residues. The CDR3 coding sequence is TGTGCCAGCACGGCGGGTCTGGAGCAGTTCTTC. It is translated as CASTAGLEQFF. Using reference TRBV2 and TRBJ2-1 for the parts outside the CDR3, the full variable domain is EPEVTQTPSHQVTQMGQEVILRCVPISNHLYFYWYRQILGQKVEFLVSFYNNEISEKSEIFDDQFSVERPDGSNFTLKIRSTKLEDSAMYFCASTAGLEQFFGPGTRLTVL.

The V gene is TRBV7-2, the J gene TRBJ1-1; D uncertain. V lost 5 bases and J 0 bases, leaving 7 bases between the germline ends. The length of the CDR3 is 13 residues. Germline V gene lookup returns CDR1 SGHTA and CDR2 FQGNSA. The DNA of the CDR3 is TGTGCCAGCAGCCCGAGGGTGAACACTGAAGCTTTCTTT. It codes for CASSPRVNTEAFF.

This chain joins TRBV6-5 and TRBJ2-2; tentatively, D is TRBD2 (6 bases). This CDR3 region has 12 residues. V lost 4 bases and J lost 6, with 6 bases in between. Germline assignment: CDR1 MNHEY and CDR2 SVGAGI. CDR3 amino acids: CASSWRAGELFF. In DNA, the CDR3 is TGTGCCAGCAGTTGGAGGGCCGGGGAGCTGTTTTTT.

J is TRBJ1-1 and V is TRBV6-6; no clear D gene. This CDR3 spans 14 amino acids. The germline gives CDR1 MNHNY, CDR2 SVGAGI (reference sequence). With 6 bases removed from V and 9 bases from J, the gap between germline ends came to 20 bases. CDR3 region: CASSPTRDESKAFF. In DNA form, the CDR3 reads TGTGCCAGCAGCCCCACACGGGATGAGTCGAAAGCTTTCTTT.

This clone was seen more than once but under ten times. The genes are TRBV2 and TRBJ2-2, with 7 positions matching TRBD2. CDR1 and CDR2 (germline): SNHLY, FYNNEI. There are 15 residues in the CDR3. V shed 6 bases and J 5 bases; nucleotides not matched to a gene: 9. The CDR3 is CASRGTSAQTGELFF. The CDR3 region has the DNA TGTGCCAGCAGAGGTACTAGCGCTCAGACCGGGGAGCTGTTTTTT.